The clone carrying this T cell receptor beta chain was found a few times. Its antigen is undetermined. The data belong to a study of early T cells in non-severe SARS-CoV-2 infection. Study-level information: Bulk RNA from unsorted whole blood was sequenced; chains were unpaired. Regarding the study as a whole: There was a bias toward anti-spike CD8 responses in VDJdb matching, which missed private and CD4 specificities.

The protocol attached unique molecular identifiers to individual cDNA molecules. MiXCR was run by TCRdb on the 5' RACE reads, yielding one entry per CDR3 protein. The repertoire holds under 70,000 distinct CDR3 sequences, with less than 15% as singletons. The CDR3 is made up of 15 amino acids. The ends were cut back, 3 bases at V and 7 bases at J, with 19 bases in the middle. Germline V lookup: CDR1 DFQATT, CDR2 SNEGSKA (reference sequence). The sequencing used whole blood, collected at baseline. The clonotype was recovered from an adult who was a healthcare worker with PCR-confirmed SARS-CoV-2 infection or an uninfected control (not recorded which). The chain recombines TRBV20-1 with TRBJ2-1, with a possible D match to TRBD2 (6 bases). The CDR3 coding sequence is TGCAGTGCTAGCCCGGGACTCGAAGTATCAAATGAGCAGTTCTTC. This codes for CSASPGLEVSNEQFF.